The 2 T cell receptor beta chains presented below share a single source sample, sequenced in a study of cytomegalovirus exposure and HLA in healthy donors. This PCR relied on a set of 60 Vbeta primers and 13 Jbeta primers. The method was immunoSEQ multiplex PCR; TCRdb's version includes in-frame clones alone and lacks a portion of them. Of about 160,000 clones in the sample, around 80% were seen once. What was sequenced was PBMCs. All receptors derive from a man in his forties or fifties in good health and CMV-seropositive.

The CDR3 protein is CASSRTSGTYNEQFF. In DNA form, the CDR3 reads TGTGCCAGTAGTAGGACTAGCGGTACTTACAATGAGCAGTTCTTC. The chain carries TRBV19 and TRBJ2-1, with 10 bases lining up with TRBD2. Losses at the gene ends were 4 bases for V and 4 bases for J; bases not matched to a gene: 4. The CDR3 totals 15 residues. Per germline, CDR1 LNHDA and CDR2 SQIVND (reference sequence).

This sequence joins TRBV7-9 and TRBJ1-4, with D perhaps TRBD1 (5 bases). CDR3 length: 14 residues. Deletions cut 5 bases from V and 4 bases from J, with 11 bases between. Germline V gene lookup returns CDR1 SEHNR and CDR2 FQNEAQ (reference sequence). Here the CDR3 DNA reads TGTGCCAGCAGCCATCGAAGGGGTAATGAAAAACTGTTTTTT. Amino acid sequence: CASSHRRGNEKLFF.